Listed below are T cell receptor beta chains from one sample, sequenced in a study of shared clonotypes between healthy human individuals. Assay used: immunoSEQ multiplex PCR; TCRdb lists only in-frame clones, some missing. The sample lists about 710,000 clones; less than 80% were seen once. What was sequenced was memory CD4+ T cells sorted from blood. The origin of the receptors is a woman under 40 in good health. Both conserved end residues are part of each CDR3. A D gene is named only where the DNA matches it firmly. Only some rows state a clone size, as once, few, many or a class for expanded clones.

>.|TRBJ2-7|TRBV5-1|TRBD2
CASSFSAGVSEQYF
TGCGCCAGCAGCTTTTCGGCGGGAGTCTCCGAGCAGTACTTC
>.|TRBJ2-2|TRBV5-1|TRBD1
CASSGDRGLTGELFF
TGCGCCAGCAGCGGGGACAGGGGGCTCACCGGGGAGCTGTTTTTT
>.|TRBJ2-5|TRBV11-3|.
CASSSGQQETQYF
TGTGCCAGCAGCTCCGGCCAGCAAGAGACCCAGTACTTC
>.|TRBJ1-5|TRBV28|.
CASSPGSWGNQPQHF
TGTGCCAGCAGTCCCGGGAGTTGGGGCAATCAGCCCCAGCATTTT
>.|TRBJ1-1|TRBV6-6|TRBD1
CASRGQGARSTEAFF
TGTGCCAGCAGAGGACAGGGGGCGCGGAGCACTGAAGCTTTCTTT
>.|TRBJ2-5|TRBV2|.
CASNKDRNQETQYF
TGTGCCAGCAATAAAGACAGGAACCAAGAGACCCAGTACTTC
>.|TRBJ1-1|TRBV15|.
CATSRDWPGGVGGDTEAFF
TGTGCCACCAGCAGAGATTGGCCGGGAGGGGTCGGGGGAGACACTGAAGCTTTCTTT
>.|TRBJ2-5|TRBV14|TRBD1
CASSQLGDRTQETQYF
TGTGCCAGCAGCCAACTGGGGGACAGAACCCAAGAGACCCAGTACTTC
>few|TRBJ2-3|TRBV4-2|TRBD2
CASSQAAGASTDTQYF
TGTGCCAGCAGCCAAGCCGCGGGAGCAAGCACAGATACGCAGTATTTT
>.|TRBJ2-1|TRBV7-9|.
CASSFGGITPQFF
TGTGCCAGCAGCTTCGGTGGAATTACCCCTCAGTTCTTC
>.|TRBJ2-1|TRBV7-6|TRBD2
CASSSTSGNYNEQFF
TGTGCCAGCAGTTCGACTAGCGGCAACTACAATGAGCAGTTCTTC
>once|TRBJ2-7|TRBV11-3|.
CASSFGPGRAYEQYF
TGTGCCAGCAGCTTTGGGCCCGGCAGGGCCTACGAGCAGTACTTC
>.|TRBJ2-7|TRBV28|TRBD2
CASEVAGTGGPEQYF
TGTGCCAGCGAGGTAGCGGGCACAGGCGGGCCCGAGCAGTACTTC
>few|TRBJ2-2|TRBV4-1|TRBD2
CASSVRLAGVSGELFF
TGCGCCAGCAGCGTCCGACTAGCGGGAGTTTCCGGGGAGCTGTTTTTT
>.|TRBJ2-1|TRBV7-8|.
CASSIGNLDEQFF
TGTGCCAGCAGCATTGGAAATCTGGATGAGCAGTTCTTC
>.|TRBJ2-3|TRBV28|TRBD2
CASKLAPDTQYF
TGTGCCAGCAAACTAGCGCCAGATACGCAGTATTTT
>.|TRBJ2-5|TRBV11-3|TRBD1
CASSRDRETQYF
TGTGCCAGCAGCAGGGACAGGGAGACCCAGTACTTC
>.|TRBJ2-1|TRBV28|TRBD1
CASSRGGTGVENEQFF
TGTGCCAGCAGCCGAGGTGGGACAGGGGTCGAAAATGAGCAGTTCTTC
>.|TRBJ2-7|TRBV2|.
CASSPGGPYEQYF
TGTGCCAGCAGCCCCGGGGGGCCCTACGAGCAGTACTTC
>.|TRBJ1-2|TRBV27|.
CASTRDTNYGYTF
TGTGCCAGCACAAGGGACACCAACTATGGCTACACCTTC
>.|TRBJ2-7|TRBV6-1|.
CASSEAWQGTYEQYF
TGTGCCAGCAGTGAAGCGTGGCAGGGGACCTACGAGCAGTACTTC
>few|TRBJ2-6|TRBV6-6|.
CASRFYSGANVLTF
TGTGCCAGCAGATTTTACTCTGGGGCCAACGTCCTGACTTTC
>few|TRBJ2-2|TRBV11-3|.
CASSLGGGTGELFF
TGTGCCAGCAGCTTGGGGGGCGGCACCGGGGAGCTGTTTTTT
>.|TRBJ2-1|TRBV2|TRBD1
CASSEIGTGRSYNEQFF
TGTGCCAGCAGCGAAATCGGGACAGGACGGTCCTACAATGAGCAGTTCTTC
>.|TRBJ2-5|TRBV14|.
CASSQDLRVQETQYF
TGTGCCAGCAGCCAAGATCTGCGGGTCCAAGAGACCCAGTACTTC
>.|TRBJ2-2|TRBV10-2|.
CASTHSRNTGELFF
TGCGCCAGCACCCACTCACGGAACACCGGGGAGCTGTTTTTT
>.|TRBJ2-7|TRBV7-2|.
CASSLGVARTYEQYF
TGTGCCAGCAGCTTAGGGGTAGCGCGGACCTACGAGCAGTACTTC
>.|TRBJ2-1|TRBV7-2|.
CASSPVVLVYNEQFF
TGTGCCAGCAGCCCAGTCGTGTTGGTCTACAATGAGCAGTTCTTC
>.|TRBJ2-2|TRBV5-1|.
CASSLGDGHTGELFF
TGCGCCAGCAGCTTGGGGGACGGACACACCGGGGAGCTGTTTTTT
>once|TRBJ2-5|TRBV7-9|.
CASSHDRTFQETQYF
TGTGCCAGCAGCCACGACAGGACCTTCCAAGAGACCCAGTACTTC